The 14 T cell receptor beta chains in this list originate from one sample, sequenced in a study of T cell changes during pregnancy in multiple sclerosis. Some clones are missing from TCRdb's copy, which holds only in-frame ones; the method was immunoSEQ multiplex PCR. This table has 40,000 or so clones, roughly 90% appearing once. The sequences come from CD8+ T cells from peripheral blood mononuclear cells, collected in the third trimester of pregnancy. Receptor source: a female donor with multiple sclerosis, enrolled in a pregnancy study.

CDR3 protein: CASSLQAGGIYNEQFF. CDR3 DNA: TGCGCCAGCAGCCTTCAAGCGGGGGGGATCTACAATGAGCAGTTCTTC. V usage is TRBV5-1 and J usage is TRBJ2-1, with TRBD2 matching 10 bases. V shed 4 bases and J 3 bases; nucleotides not matched to a gene: 7. CDR3 length: 16 amino acids. Germline CDR1 SGHRS, CDR2 YFSETQ.

In this sample, this clone turned up once. The chain links TRBV29-1 to TRBJ2-7, with TRBD2 matching 8 bases. V was clipped by 7 bases and J by 7 bases; unmatched bases: 12. Germline V lookup: CDR1 SQVTM, CDR2 ANQGSEA. The CDR3 extends over 13 amino acids. The CDR3 protein is CSALTGGPGEQYF. The CDR3 DNA sequence: TGCAGCGCGCTGACGGGAGGGCCCGGGGAGCAGTACTTC.

The V and J genes are TRBV19 and TRBJ1-4; D gene unclear. The CDR3 is 11 residues long. The germline V gene has CDR1 LNHDA and CDR2 SQIVND (reference sequence). The V gene lost 4 bases and the J gene lost 12 bases, with 9 bases spanning the gap. The CDR3 DNA follows: TGTGCCAGTAGTACGTCTGAGGAACTGTTTTTT. This translates into CASSTSEELFF. Full variable domain (rest looked up from reference TRBV19 and TRBJ1-4): DGGITQSPKYLFRKEGQNVTLSCEQNLNHDAMYWYRQDPGQGLRLIYYSQIVNDFQKGDIAEGYSVSREKKESFPLTVTSAQKNPTAFYLCASSTSEELFFGSGTQLSVL.

The chain uses TRBV21-1 and TRBJ2-1; the table's D call TRBD2 went unverified against the DNA. TRBV21-1 is recorded as a pseudogene. The CDR3 sequence is 15 residues long. CDR3 nucleotides: TGTGCCAGCAAAGGACTAGCGGGAGTGCGGAATGAGCAGTTCTTC. Amino acids: CASKGLAGVRNEQFF.

A remark on this clone: This specimen includes other DNA sequences encoding the same CDR3. This chain joins TRBV5-1 and TRBJ2-5; TRBD1 is a possible D gene (6 bases). Germline loops: CDR1 SGHRS, CDR2 YFSETQ. Between the trimmed V and J ends, which lost 4 bases and 2 bases, there was a span of 9 bases. CDR3 length: 13 amino acids. This CDR3 reads CASSLDSQETQYF. As DNA, the CDR3 is TGCGCCAGCAGCCTGGACAGTCAAGAGACCCAGTACTTC.

This clone was counted once. V gene TRBV18 combines with J gene TRBJ1-2; 9 bases are a match to TRBD1. The CDR3 runs to 13 residues. The ends lost 6 bases at V and 5 bases at J; junction bases unmatched: 4. Germline CDR1 is KGHSH and CDR2 is LQKENI. CDR3 sequence: CASSPGTGYGYTF. The CDR3 bases are TGTGCCAGCTCCCCTGGGACAGGGTATGGCTACACCTTC.

This chain joins TRBV6-5 and TRBJ1-2; 7 positions match TRBD1. Trimming at V came to 0 bases and at J to 8 bases, leaving 6 bases not matched to a gene. CDR1 is MNHEY and CDR2 is SVGAGI in the germline V gene. The CDR3 sequence is 14 residues long. The CDR3 DNA follows: TGTGCCAGCAGTTACTCTGGGGACAGAGGCGGCTACACCTTC. Translating it yields CASSYSGDRGGYTF.

V usage is TRBV19 and J usage is TRBJ2-1, with 12 bases aligning to TRBD2. CDR1 and CDR2 from the germline V gene are LNHDA and SQIVND (reference sequence). V was clipped by 6 bases and J by 8 bases; unmatched bases: 8. The CDR3 consists of 15 residues. CDR3 region: CASSESSGGGYEQFF. The CDR3 DNA reads as TGTGCCAGTAGCGAATCTAGCGGGGGGGGCTATGAGCAGTTCTTC.

This chain joins TRBV29-1 and TRBJ2-3, with D possibly TRBD1 on 5 matching bases. Germline V lookup: CDR1 SQVTM, CDR2 ANQGSEA. The CDR3 spans 15 residues. Between the trimmed V and J ends, which lost 4 bases and 2 bases, there was a span of 16 bases. CDR3: CSVGSGAGPTDTQYF. As DNA, the CDR3 is TGCAGCGTTGGGAGTGGGGCCGGACCCACAGATACGCAGTATTTT.

The chain joins TRBV5-4 to TRBJ2-7; tentative D call: TRBD2 (5 bases). CDR3 length: 13 residues. The V gene's germline CDR1 is SGHNT and CDR2 YYREEE (reference sequence). The V end was cut by 3 bases, the J end by 4 bases, with 11 bases between. The CDR3 reads CASSSYSEYEQYF. CDR3 nucleotide sequence: TGTGCCAGCAGCTCGTATAGCGAGTACGAGCAGTACTTC.

This clone appeared once. This sequence joins TRBV7-9 and TRBJ1-1, with 9 bases that match TRBD1. The trim removed 4 bases at V and 5 bases at J, leaving 8 bases unmatched. Looked up from germline, CDR1 is SEHNR and CDR2 is FQNEAQ (reference sequence). The CDR3 runs to 15 residues. The CDR3 bases are TGTGCCAGCAGCTCACCGGGACAGGGATTTACTGAAGCTTTCTTT. Its protein product is CASSSPGQGFTEAFF.

The chain employs TRBV4-3 and TRBJ2-7; the match to TRBD2 covers 7 bases. This CDR3 contains 15 residues. The ends lost 5 bases at V and 0 bases at J; junction bases unmatched: 7. CDR1 is LGHNA, CDR2 YSLEER, per germline. CDR3 in DNA: TGCGCCAGCAGCTCCTGGCGGGAGAGCTCCTACGAGCAGTACTTC. Residues: CASSSWRESSYEQYF.

V and J are TRBV29-1 and TRBJ1-1, with a weak D call TRBD1 (6 bases). Per the germline V gene, CDR1 is SQVTM and CDR2 is ANQGSEA. V was pared by 1 base and J by 7 bases, with 16 bases between. The CDR3 totals 14 residues. This CDR3 is CSVEGFRGSIEAFF. The CDR3 DNA reads TGCAGCGTTGAAGGGTTCAGGGGCTCTATTGAAGCTTTCTTT.

This chain uses TRBV6-1 with TRBJ1-5, with TRBD1 as a possible D gene (6 bases). The CDR3 spans 13 residues. CDR1 is MNHNS and CDR2 is SASEGT in the germline V gene. V lost 7 bases and J lost 0, with 7 bases in between. CDR3 amino acids: CASKDSSNQPQHF. The CDR3 DNA reads as TGTGCCAGCAAGGACAGTAGCAATCAGCCCCAGCATTTT.